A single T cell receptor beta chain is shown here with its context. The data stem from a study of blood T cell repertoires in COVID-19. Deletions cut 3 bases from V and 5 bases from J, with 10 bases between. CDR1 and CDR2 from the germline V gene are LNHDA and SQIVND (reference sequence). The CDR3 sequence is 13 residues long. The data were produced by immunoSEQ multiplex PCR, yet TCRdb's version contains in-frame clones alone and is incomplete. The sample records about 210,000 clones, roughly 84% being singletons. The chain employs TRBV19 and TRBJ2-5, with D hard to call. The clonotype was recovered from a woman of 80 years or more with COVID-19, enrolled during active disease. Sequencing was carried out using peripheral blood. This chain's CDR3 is CASSIQRKETQYF. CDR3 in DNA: TGTGCCAGTAGTATCCAGCGTAAGGAGACCCAGTACTTC.